This TCR beta chain was found in a study of OX40 agonist ivuxolimab in advanced cancers. With regard to the full study: Ivuxolimab was an agonistic, fully human IgG2 monoclonal antibody directed against OX40 (CD134), a costimulatory receptor. In the dose-escalation cohort, 82.7% of patients were male, and the mean age was roughly 60 years, with a range of roughly 20 to 79. Peripheral TCRbeta sequencing aimed to test whether ivuxolimab altered TCR sequence diversity and caused clonal T-cell expansion. Of the approximately 54 patients in dose escalation, some 20 had hepatocellular carcinoma, some 15 had melanoma, 9 had renal cell carcinoma and 9 had head and neck cancer. Prior anti-PD-1, anti-PD-L1 or anti-CTLA-4 therapy was permitted, and checkpoint inhibitors had been received by about 44% of dose-escalation patients. The monotherapy dose-escalation portion (N ≈ 50 patients) of the phase I ivuxolimab trial is reported in the paper. Partial responses occurred in three dose-escalation patients: two with cutaneous melanoma and one with hepatocellular carcinoma. Intravenous ivuxolimab was administered to patients every 2 weeks at six dose levels: 0.01, 0.1, 0.3, 1.5, 3 and 10 mg/kg. What the authors observed across the whole study: At doses from 0.1 to 3.0 mg/kg, clonal expansion was seen in both CD4+ and CD8+ blood T cells between baseline and week 6. Low levels of normalized T-cell clonal expansion were also seen in some patients who did not respond. In the 0.1-3.0 mg/kg groups, partial responders had among the lowest normalized peripheral clonal expansion, particularly in CD8+ T cells. The antigen specificity of the clonally expanded peripheral T cells was not determined. On average, CD8+ T cells showed more expanded clones than CD4+ T cells after ivuxolimab.

The trial excluded patients who had a history of autoimmune disease or who were on systemic immunosuppression. Peripheral blood for TCR sequencing was collected from all dose cohorts at baseline, on cycle 4 day 1, and on cycle 7 day 1. Samples were obtained from an open-label, multicenter, first-in-human phase I dose-escalation trial of ivuxolimab. The trial enrolled adults with locally advanced or metastatic head and neck squamous cell, hepatocellular, melanoma or renal cell carcinoma. CD4+ and CD8+ T cells were sorted separately from peripheral blood before TCR sequencing. Genomic DNA was isolated from the sorted cells so that the TCRbeta CDR3 region could be sequenced. The immunoSEQ Assay was used to sequence the TCRbeta CDR3 regions. TCRdb carries this immuneACCESS record with in-frame sequences only. Its versions omit some clonotypes, under half of them owing to an unresolved V gene in the studies checked, with the rest unexplained. The sample has about 61,000 clones on record, about four fifths of them singletons. The ten largest clonotypes hold 0.4% to 0.55% of the sample.

Worth noting for this clone: Its antigen is currently not known. Per-nucleotide qualities are absent, and no much larger clonotype sits a single base away.

The sequences come from CD4+ or CD8+ T cells sorted from blood, collected in a trial of the OX40 agonist ivuxolimab. This TCR came from an adult with an advanced solid tumor such as melanoma, head and neck, liver or kidney cancer.

The DNA reads as follows: TGTGCCAGTAGTATAGCCTTCCGGACGAGCTCATACCGGCCCCAAGAGACCCAGTACTTC. The translation is CASSIAFRTSSYRPQETQYF. The V and J genes are TRBV19 and TRBJ2-5, with the D gene not confidently named. Trimming at the junction amounts to 1 base on V and 1 base on J, and the germline ends lie 25 bases apart. The germline V gene (reference sequence) supplies CDR1 LNHDA and CDR2 SQIVND. Inclusive of the bounding cysteine and phenylalanine, the CDR3 is 20 residues long. The CDR3 DNA has 60 bases and is translated from base 1.